This TCR beta chain was retrieved from a study of blood T cell repertoires in COVID-19. The CDR3 sequence is 16 residues long. The germline CDR1 and CDR2 sequences are ENHRY and SYGVKD. V lost 0 bases and J 0 bases, leaving 9 bases between the germline ends. Some clones are missing from TCRdb's copy, which holds only in-frame ones; the method was immunoSEQ multiplex PCR. The table has some 82,000 clones, around 83% seen once. This TCR was sampled from an older man with active or convalescent COVID-19. Sequenced sample: peripheral blood. The chain uses TRBV10-3 and TRBJ1-5, with D uncertain. CDR3 amino acids: CAISESLPYSNQPQHF. CDR3 nucleotides: TGTGCCATCAGTGAGTCCCTCCCCTATAGCAATCAGCCCCAGCATTTT.